This TCR beta chain came from a study of cytomegalovirus exposure and HLA in healthy donors (dated by TCRdb to about 2017). A note on the overall study: The 550 to 750 repertoires of the first cohort and the 120 validation repertoires were produced on the same platform, according to a later analysis. The aim of the study was to test whether cataloging public T cell receptors could identify signatures of past pathogen exposure. To predict cytomegalovirus infection status, the study brought together high-throughput TCR immunosequencing, statistical association of individual TCRs with disease status, and machine learning. In addition to the first cohort of 500 to 850 subjects, a separate validation cohort of approximately 120 different subjects was used. What the study reported, not specific to this receptor: A later analysis found that TCRs clustered in the first cohort also tended to co-occur in the 110 or so validation repertoires, with more than 90% of cluster scores above 0. A total of fewer than 200 TCR beta chains were listed by the study as associated with cytomegalovirus. The authors suggested that the approach could potentially be generalized to other disease states and immunological phenotypes. Most TCR sequences were seen in very few donors, while some public TCRs were found in many individuals. Cytomegalovirus status was reported to be diagnosed by the classifier with high specificity and sensitivity in both the original and validation cohorts. All 110 or so repertoires were used to score co-occurrence in the validation cohort in a later analysis, because that analysis had no HLA typing for the cohort. A few of the identified cytomegalovirus-associated TCR beta chains were confirmed in vitro to be specific for cytomegalovirus antigens.

The donors belonged to the validation cohort of about 110 subjects, which was separate from the roughly 700-subject first cohort. The method was the immunoSEQ multiplex PCR assay. Per the original workflow: To diagnose cytomegalovirus status from the catalog of TCR beta chain sequences, a statistical classification framework was built. Here the immuneACCESS table is served through TCRdb, limited to in-frame sequences with V and J called. Missing clones are a known gap in these copies; in checked studies unresolved V genes cover under half, and the rest lacks a known reason. V and J calls and clone size come straight from that table; D and trimming were deduced from the DNA. For this sample there are under 75,000 clones; approximately 97% appear just once. The ten largest clones represent around 1.6% of the sample. A remark on this clone: What antigen it recognizes has not been identified. There are no base qualities to consult, and no much larger clone falls within one base.

Trimming takes 4 bases off V and 7 bases off J; junction bases not matched to a gene: 10. CDR1 and CDR2 are drawn from the germline V gene: SGHDN, FVKESK. The CDR3 contains 15 residues, cysteine and phenylalanine counted. Only CDR3 DNA remains: 45 bases, in frame from the first base. This clonotype was sampled from a woman aged 18-29 years in good health and CMV-seropositive. The sequence is built from TRBV14 and TRBJ2-1, and 7 junction bases match TRBD1. The sample consisted of PBMCs. The CDR3 reads CASSRTQGFENEQFF. The DNA is TGTGCCAGCAGCCGAACACAGGGGTTTGAGAATGAGCAGTTCTTC.